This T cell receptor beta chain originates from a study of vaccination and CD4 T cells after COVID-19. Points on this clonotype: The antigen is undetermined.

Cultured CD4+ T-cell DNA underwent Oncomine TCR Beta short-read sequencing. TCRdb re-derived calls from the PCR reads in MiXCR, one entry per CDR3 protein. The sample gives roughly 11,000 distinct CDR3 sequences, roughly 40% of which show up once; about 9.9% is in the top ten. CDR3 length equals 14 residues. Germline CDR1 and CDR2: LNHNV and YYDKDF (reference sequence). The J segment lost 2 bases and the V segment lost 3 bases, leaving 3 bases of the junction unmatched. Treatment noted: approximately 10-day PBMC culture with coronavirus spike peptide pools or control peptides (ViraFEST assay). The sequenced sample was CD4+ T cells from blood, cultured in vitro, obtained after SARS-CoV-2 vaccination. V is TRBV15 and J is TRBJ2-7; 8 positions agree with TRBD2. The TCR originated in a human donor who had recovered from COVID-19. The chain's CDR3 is CATSRNSGTYEQYF. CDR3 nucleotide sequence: TGTGCCACCAGCAGGAATAGCGGGACCTACGAGCAGTACTTC.